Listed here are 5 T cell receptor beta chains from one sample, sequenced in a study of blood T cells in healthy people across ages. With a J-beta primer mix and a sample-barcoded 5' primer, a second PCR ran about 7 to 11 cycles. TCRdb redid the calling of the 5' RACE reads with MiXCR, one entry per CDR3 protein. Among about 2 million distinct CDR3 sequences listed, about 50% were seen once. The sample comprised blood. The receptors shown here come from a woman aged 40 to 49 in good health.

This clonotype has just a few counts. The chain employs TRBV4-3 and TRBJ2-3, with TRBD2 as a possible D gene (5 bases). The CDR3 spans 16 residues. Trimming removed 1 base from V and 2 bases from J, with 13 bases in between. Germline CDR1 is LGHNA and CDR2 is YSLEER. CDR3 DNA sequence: TGCGCCAGCAGCCAAGGAACGGGGTCCAACACAGATACGCAGTATTTT. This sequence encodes CASSQGTGSNTDTQYF.

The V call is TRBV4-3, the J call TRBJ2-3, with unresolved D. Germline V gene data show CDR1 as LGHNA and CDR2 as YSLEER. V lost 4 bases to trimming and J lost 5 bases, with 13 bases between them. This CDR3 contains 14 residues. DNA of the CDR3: TGCGCCAGCAGCCGGGCAGAACCGGGAGATACGCAGTATTTT. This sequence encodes CASSRAEPGDTQYF.

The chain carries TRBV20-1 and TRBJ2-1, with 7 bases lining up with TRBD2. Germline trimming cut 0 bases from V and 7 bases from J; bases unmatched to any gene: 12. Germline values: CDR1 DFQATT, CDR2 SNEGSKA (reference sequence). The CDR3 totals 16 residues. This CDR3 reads CSARDLGGGELNEQFF. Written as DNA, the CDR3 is TGCAGTGCTAGAGATCTTGGTGGGGGGGAGTTAAATGAGCAGTTCTTC.

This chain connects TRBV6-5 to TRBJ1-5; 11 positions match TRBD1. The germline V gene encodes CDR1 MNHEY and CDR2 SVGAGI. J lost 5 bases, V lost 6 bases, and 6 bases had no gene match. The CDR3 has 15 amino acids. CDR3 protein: CASSHGQGAYQPQHF. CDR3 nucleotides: TGTGCCAGCAGCCACGGACAGGGGGCTTATCAGCCCCAGCATTTT.

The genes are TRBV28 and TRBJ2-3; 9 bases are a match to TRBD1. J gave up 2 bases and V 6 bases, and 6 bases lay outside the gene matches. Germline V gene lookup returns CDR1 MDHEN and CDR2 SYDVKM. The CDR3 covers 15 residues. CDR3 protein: CASRLRTGDTDTQYF. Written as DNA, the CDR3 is TGTGCCAGCAGACTTAGGACAGGGGACACAGATACGCAGTATTTT.